These 8 T cell receptor beta chains share one sample of origin, sequenced in a study of technical replicates of blood from several donors (TCRdb year 2017). Libraries were built with the immunoSEQ multiplex PCR assay. Entries here come from immuneACCESS through TCRdb and include only in-frame sequences with V and J called. Some clones fail to appear in such tables; in the studies checked, an unresolved V gene covers under half of the shortfall, and the cause of the remainder is unknown. The sample includes more than 90,000 clones, with approximately 96% observed a single time. The ten largest make up over 0.2% of the sample. Sample: T cells isolated from PBMCs. The receptors derive from a human donor in good health.

This clone has a handful of counts. V is TRBV5-4 and J is TRBJ2-5; D unresolved. The CDR3 runs 14 residues. The V and J ends lost 0 bases and 4 bases respectively, with 10 bases between them. CDR1 and CDR2 (germline): SGHNT, YYREEE (reference sequence). In DNA form, the CDR3 reads TGTGCCAGCAGCTTGGAAGCCAAACCAGAGACCCAGTACTTC. Its protein product is CASSLEAKPETQYF.

This clone was seen only once. The V and J genes are TRBV5-1 and TRBJ1-2; 7 positions agree with TRBD1. With V trimmed by 0 bases and J by 6 bases, 11 bases remained unmatched. Germline V lookup: CDR1 SGHRS, CDR2 YFSETQ. The CDR3 sequence is 16 residues long. As DNA, the CDR3 is TGCGCCAGCAGCTTGGGTGTCACAGGGGAAGGGAATGGCTACACCTTC. It specifies CASSLGVTGEGNGYTF.

The V and J genes are TRBV9 and TRBJ2-7; TRBD1 aligns across 7 bases. The V segment lost 3 bases and the J segment 3 bases; nucleotides outside the gene matches: 9. CDR3 length equals 15 residues. The germline V gene encodes CDR1 SGDLS and CDR2 YYNGEE. CDR3 sequence (DNA): TGTGCCAGCAGCGCTGGGACAGAGCCCTTCTACGAGCAGTACTTC. Amino acid sequence: CASSAGTEPFYEQYF. The whole variable domain, remainder taken from reference TRBV9 and TRBJ2-7, is DSGVTQTPKHLITATGQRVTLRCSPRSGDLSVYWYQQSLDQGLQFLIQYYNGEERAKGNILERFSAQQFPDLHSELNLSSLELGDSALYFCASSAGTEPFYEQYFGPGTRLTVT.

The V call is TRBV10-3, the J call TRBJ2-7, with a possible D match to TRBD1 (5 bases). Trimming took 1 base from V and 2 from J, leaving 9 bases between them. Germline V gives CDR1 ENHRY, CDR2 SYGVKD. The length of the CDR3 is 14 residues. DNA for the CDR3: TGTGCCATCAGTGAGTGGCAGGGAACCTACGAGCAGTACTTC. It translates to CAISEWQGTYEQYF.

The rearrangement links TRBV7-8 to TRBJ2-4; 7 nucleotides line up with TRBD1. This CDR3 has 16 residues. V lost 4 bases to trimming and J lost 0 bases; unmatched junction nucleotides: 6. The V gene's germline CDR1 is SGHVS and CDR2 FQNEAQ. The CDR3 DNA is TGTGCCAGCAGCTCCTACAGGGGACAAGCCAAAAACATTCAGTACTTC. This sequence encodes CASSSYRGQAKNIQYF.

J is TRBJ2-1 and V is TRBV19; a possible D gene is TRBD2 (5 bases). Trimming took 1 base from V and 8 from J, leaving 21 bases between them. CDR1 and CDR2 from the germline V gene are LNHDA and SQIVND (reference sequence). This CDR3 is built from 17 residues. The CDR3 protein is CASSIGNLAGEGYEQFF. CDR3 DNA sequence: TGTGCCAGTAGTATAGGTAACCTAGCAGGAGAAGGGTATGAGCAGTTCTTC.

The V and J genes are TRBV27 and TRBJ2-7; D might be TRBD2 (6 bases). V dropped 6 bases and J dropped 5 bases, with 20 bases sitting between them. Germline V lookup: CDR1 MNHEY, CDR2 SMNVEV (reference sequence). The CDR3 covers 15 residues. Written as DNA, the CDR3 is TGTGCCAGCAGCATCCTCCGGGACTTCAGGAACGAGCAGTACTTC. Its translation: CASSILRDFRNEQYF.

The gene calls are TRBV6-5 and TRBJ1-2, with D tentatively TRBD1 (6 bases). Germline V CDR1 and CDR2: MNHEY, SVGAGI. V dropped 6 bases and J dropped 5 bases, with 16 bases sitting between them. This CDR3 comprises 14 residues. CDR3 sequence: CASRPDRDIYGYTF. DNA of the CDR3: TGTGCCAGCAGGCCCGACCGGGACATTTATGGCTACACCTTC.